This is a list of T cell receptor beta chains from one sample in a study of blood T cell repertoires in COVID-19. Measured with immunoSEQ multiplex PCR; TCRdb has only the in-frame clones, and not every one. Of about 370,000 clones listed, roughly 91% are singletons. What was sequenced was PBMCs or T cells enriched from blood (not recorded which). These receptors were collected from a woman in her twenties or thirties who had recovered from COVID-19. CDR3s include the opening cysteine and the closing phenylalanine or tryptophan. D genes are given only for firm matches. Only some rows state a clone size, as once, few, many or a class for expanded clones.

J gene	V gene	D gene	clone size	CDR3 protein	CDR3 DNA
TRBJ2-1	TRBV11-3	TRBD2	-	CASSFRGGSSYNEQFF	TGTGCCAGCAGCTTTCGGGGCGGGAGCTCCTACAATGAGCAGTTCTTC
TRBJ2-7	TRBV2	TRBD2	-	CASGSGTSGYEQYF	TGTGCCAGCGGATCCGGGACTAGCGGCTACGAGCAGTACTTC
TRBJ1-2	TRBV6-2/TRBV6-3	-	-	CASSLAQPYGYTF	TGTGCCAGCAGTTTGGCACAGCCCTATGGCTACACCTTC
TRBJ1-5	TRBV28	-	few	CASSLWGSSNQPQHF	TGTGCCAGCAGTTTATGGGGGAGTAGCAATCAGCCCCAGCATTTT
TRBJ2-7	TRBV4-1	-	-	CASSHLTGVSGEQYF	TGCGCCAGCAGCCATCTAACCGGGGTGTCGGGCGAGCAGTACTTC
TRBJ2-3	TRBV7-2	-	-	CASSLAWGLPTDTQYF	TGTGCCAGCAGCTTAGCCTGGGGGCTACCCACAGATACGCAGTATTTT
TRBJ1-1	TRBV7-2	-	-	CASSLVGDGGRTEAFF	TGTGCCAGCAGCTTAGTGGGGGATGGAGGGAGGACTGAAGCTTTCTTT
TRBJ1-2	TRBV27	TRBD1	-	CASSSIDRVVSNYGYTF	TGTGCCAGCAGTTCGATCGACAGGGTAGTGTCTAACTATGGCTACACCTTC
TRBJ1-2	TRBV7-9	-	-	CASSLAGYYGYTF	TGTGCCAGCAGCCTAGCCGGGTACTATGGCTACACCTTC
TRBJ2-2	TRBV30	TRBD1	-	CAWRGTGRALTGELFF	TGTGCCTGGAGAGGGACAGGGAGGGCTCTTACCGGGGAGCTGTTTTTT
TRBJ1-3	TRBV19	-	few	CASNSEGNTIYF	TGTGCCAGTAATTCCGAGGGAAACACCATATATTTT
TRBJ2-1	TRBV20-1	TRBD2	-	CSARGIERGTNEQFF	TGCAGTGCTCGTGGAATAGAGCGGGGGACCAATGAGCAGTTCTTC
TRBJ1-6	TRBV10-3	TRBD1	few	CAISPQGIYNSPLHF	TGTGCCATCAGTCCACAGGGGATCTATAATTCACCCCTCCACTTT
TRBJ1-1	TRBV3-1/TRBV3-2	-	-	CASSQDRVWTEAFF	TGTGCCAGCAGCCAAGACAGGGTCTGGACTGAAGCTTTCTTT
TRBJ1-4	TRBV11-1	-	-	CASSLWTDEKLFF	TGTGCCAGCAGCTTATGGACAGACGAAAAACTGTTTTTT
TRBJ1-4	TRBV4-2	-	once	CASSWTESATNEKLFF	TGTGCCAGCAGCTGGACAGAAAGCGCAACTAATGAAAAACTGTTTTTT
TRBJ2-1	TRBV4-2	-	few	CASSQEPRGGYNEQFF	TGTGCCAGCAGCCAAGAGCCCCGCGGCGGATACAATGAGCAGTTCTTC
TRBJ2-7	TRBV5-1	TRBD1	-	CASSNSRDRASYEQYF	TGCGCCAGCAGCAATAGCCGGGACAGGGCATCCTACGAGCAGTACTTC
TRBJ2-1	TRBV6-1	-	-	CASSEVGQSYNEQFF	TGTGCCAGCAGTGAAGTAGGACAGTCCTACAATGAGCAGTTCTTC
TRBJ2-1	TRBV9	-	-	CASSAPSSDEQFF	TGTGCCAGCAGCGCCCCTAGCAGTGATGAGCAGTTCTTC
TRBJ1-5	TRBV7-8	-	-	CASSLGPGQAQHF	TGTGCCAGCAGCTTAGGTCCAGGGCAGGCCCAGCATTTT
TRBJ2-7	TRBV5-1	-	-	CASSFGHSSYEQYF	TGCGCCAGCAGCTTCGGACACAGCTCCTACGAGCAGTACTTC
TRBJ1-3	TRBV19	TRBD1	-	CARYDRGLGNTIYF	TGTGCCAGATACGACAGGGGGCTAGGAAACACCATATATTTT
TRBJ1-2	TRBV19	TRBD1	-	CASSGDGRTGHYGYTF	TGTGCCAGTAGTGGGGACGGTAGGACAGGGCACTATGGCTACACCTTC
TRBJ2-7	TRBV6-4	TRBD2	-	CASSRLAGGTYEQYF	TGTGCCAGCAGTCGACTAGCGGGAGGGACATACGAGCAGTACTTC
TRBJ2-3	TRBV4-2	TRBD1	-	CASSQGGQLDTQYF	TGTGCCAGCAGCCAAGGGGGACAGCTAGATACGCAGTATTTT
TRBJ2-2	TRBV18	-	-	CASSPPMAGSTGELFF	TGTGCCAGCTCACCACCAATGGCAGGAAGCACCGGGGAGCTGTTTTTT
TRBJ2-7	TRBV5-1	TRBD2	-	CASSLSGSIYEQYF	TGCGCCAGCAGCTTGAGCGGGAGCATCTACGAGCAGTACTTC
TRBJ1-5	TRBV6-5	TRBD1	-	CASKRRDRGNQPQHF	TGTGCCAGCAAACGACGGGACAGGGGCAATCAGCCCCAGCATTTT
TRBJ2-4	TRBV7-9	-	-	CASSSTTGTKNIQYF	TGTGCCAGCAGCTCTACTACAGGGACCAAAAACATTCAGTACTTC
TRBJ1-1	TRBV19	-	-	CASRRFLELNTEAFF	TGTGCCAGTAGACGATTTTTGGAGCTGAACACTGAAGCTTTCTTT
TRBJ1-1	TRBV4-1	TRBD1	-	CASSSPGQVNTEAFF	TGCGCCAGCAGCAGCCCGGGACAGGTGAACACTGAAGCTTTCTTT
TRBJ2-2	TRBV5-1	-	-	CASSLNRANTGELFF	TGCGCCAGCAGCTTGAACAGGGCGAACACCGGGGAGCTGTTTTTT
TRBJ1-1	TRBV4-2	-	-	CASSHSDSDTEAFF	TGTGCCAGCAGCCATTCGGACAGTGACACTGAAGCTTTCTTT
TRBJ1-1	TRBV5-4	-	few	CASSKGSGAANTEAFF	TGTGCCAGCAGCAAAGGAAGCGGGGCCGCCAACACTGAAGCTTTCTTT
TRBJ1-5	TRBV3-1/TRBV3-2	-	-	CASSQWSKGNQPQHF	TGTGCCAGCAGCCAATGGAGTAAGGGGAATCAGCCCCAGCATTTT
TRBJ1-2	TRBV2	-	-	CASREDSNYGYTF	TGTGCCAGCAGAGAGGACAGCAACTATGGCTACACCTTC
TRBJ1-1	TRBV10-3	-	-	CAISLTGVVTEAFF	TGTGCCATCAGTTTAACAGGCGTAGTAACTGAAGCTTTCTTT
TRBJ2-1	TRBV28	-	-	CASRSDSWPYNEQFF	TGTGCCAGCAGATCTGACAGCTGGCCCTACAATGAGCAGTTCTTC
TRBJ2-7	TRBV12-3/TRBV12-4	TRBD1	-	CASSRTGVPKQYF	TGTGCCAGCAGTAGGACAGGGGTACCCAAGCAGTACTTC
TRBJ2-2	TRBV9	-	once	CASSVEEGKVVDTGELFF	TGTGCCAGCAGCGTAGAGGAGGGGAAAGTGGTGGACACCGGGGAGCTGTTTTTT
TRBJ2-7	TRBV6-5	TRBD2	-	CASKIASGSGYEQYF	TGTGCCAGCAAGATCGCTAGCGGGAGTGGCTACGAGCAGTACTTC
TRBJ2-7	TRBV5-1	TRBD2	-	CASSSGLVNEQYF	TGCGCCAGCAGCTCGGGACTAGTAAACGAGCAGTACTTC
TRBJ1-2	TRBV27	-	-	CASSLSGFYGYTF	TGTGCCAGCAGTTTGTCGGGGTTCTATGGCTACACCTTC
TRBJ1-1	TRBV5-4	-	-	CASSMDSRNTEAFF	TGTGCCAGCAGCATGGACAGCCGAAACACTGAAGCTTTCTTT
TRBJ1-3	TRBV30	TRBD1	-	CAWGKTGGRGTRPRNTIYF	TGTGCCTGGGGAAAAACAGGGGGTAGGGGTACCAGACCCCGAAACACCATATATTTT
TRBJ2-7	TRBV7-8	TRBD1	-	CASRDRGVRAGDEQYF	TGTGCCAGCCGGGACAGGGGTGTTCGGGCGGGGGACGAGCAGTACTTC
TRBJ2-4	TRBV19	TRBD2	-	CASSIAGLAGTLSKNIQYF	TGTGCCAGTAGTATAGCCGGACTAGCGGGCACCCTTTCCAAAAACATTCAGTACTTC
TRBJ1-5	TRBV3-1/TRBV3-2	-	-	CASSQDRDEWPQHF	TGTGCCAGCAGCCAAGACAGGGATGAGTGGCCCCAGCATTTT
TRBJ2-4	TRBV4-1	-	-	CASSQGGVAKNIQYF	TGCGCCAGCAGCCAAGGGGGAGTAGCCAAAAACATTCAGTACTTC
TRBJ2-7	TRBV5-4	TRBD1	-	CASSLGQGPEQYF	TGTGCCAGCAGCTTAGGACAGGGCCCCGAGCAGTACTTC
TRBJ1-1	TRBV28	-	-	CASSPPGVVSEAFF	TGTGCCAGCAGTCCTCCGGGGGTAGTGTCTGAAGCTTTCTTT
TRBJ2-3	TRBV11-3	TRBD2	once	CASSSGTSGGIDTQYF	TGTGCCAGCAGCTCCGGGACTAGCGGGGGCATAGATACGCAGTATTTT
TRBJ2-7	TRBV7-3	TRBD2	-	CASSLRNQREDNEQYF	TGTGCCAGCAGCTTACGTAACCAGCGGGAGGATAATGAGCAGTACTTC
TRBJ2-1	TRBV24-1	-	-	CATSRVSGSYNEQFF	TGTGCCACCTCGAGGGTGAGTGGGTCCTACAATGAGCAGTTCTTC
TRBJ2-1	TRBV7-9	TRBD2	-	CASSLTSGGIYNEQFF	TGTGCCAGCAGCTTAACTAGCGGGGGGATTTACAATGAGCAGTTCTTC
TRBJ2-2	TRBV18	TRBD1	-	CASSPGQGNTGELFF	TGTGCCAGCTCACCGGGACAGGGGAACACCGGGGAGCTGTTTTTT
TRBJ1-3	TRBV3-1/TRBV3-2	TRBD1	few	CASTGDRASGNTIYF	TGTGCCAGCACGGGGGACAGGGCGTCTGGAAACACCATATATTTT
TRBJ2-3	TRBV30	-	-	CAWSVGGGSTDTQYF	TGTGCCTGGAGTGTTGGCGGGGGCTCGACAGATACGCAGTATTTT
TRBJ1-1	TRBV27	-	few	CASIIEAFF	TGTGCCAGCATCATTGAAGCTTTCTTT